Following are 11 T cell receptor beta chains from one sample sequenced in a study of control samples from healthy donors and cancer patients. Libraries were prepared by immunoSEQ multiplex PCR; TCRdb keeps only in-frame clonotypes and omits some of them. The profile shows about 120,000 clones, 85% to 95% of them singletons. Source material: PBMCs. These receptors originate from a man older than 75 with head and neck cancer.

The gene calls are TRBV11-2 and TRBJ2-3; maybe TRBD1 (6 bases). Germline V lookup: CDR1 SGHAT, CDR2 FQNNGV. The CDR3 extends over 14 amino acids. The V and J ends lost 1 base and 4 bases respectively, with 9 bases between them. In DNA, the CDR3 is TGTGCCAGCAGCTTAGGACAGGTGTCAGATACGCAGTATTTT. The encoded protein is CASSLGQVSDTQYF.

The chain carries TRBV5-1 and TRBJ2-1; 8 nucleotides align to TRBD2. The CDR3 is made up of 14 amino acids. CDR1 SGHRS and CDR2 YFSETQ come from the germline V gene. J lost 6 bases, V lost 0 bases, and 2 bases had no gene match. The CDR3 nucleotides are TGCGCCAGCAGCTTGGTCGGGACTAGCAATGAGCAGTTCTTC. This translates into CASSLVGTSNEQFF.

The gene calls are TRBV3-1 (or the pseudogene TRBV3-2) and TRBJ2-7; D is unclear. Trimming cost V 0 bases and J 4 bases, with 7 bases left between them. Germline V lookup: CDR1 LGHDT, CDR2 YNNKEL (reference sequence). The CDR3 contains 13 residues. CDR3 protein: CASSQEYLYEQYF. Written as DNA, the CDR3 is TGTGCCAGCAGCCAAGAATACTTATACGAGCAGTACTTC.

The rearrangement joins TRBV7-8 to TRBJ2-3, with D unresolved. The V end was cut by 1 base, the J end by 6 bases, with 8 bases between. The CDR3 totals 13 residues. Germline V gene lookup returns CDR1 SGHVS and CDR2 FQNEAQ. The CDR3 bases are TGTGCCAGCAGCTTAGGGCAAAAGGATACGCAGTATTTT. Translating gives CASSLGQKDTQYF.

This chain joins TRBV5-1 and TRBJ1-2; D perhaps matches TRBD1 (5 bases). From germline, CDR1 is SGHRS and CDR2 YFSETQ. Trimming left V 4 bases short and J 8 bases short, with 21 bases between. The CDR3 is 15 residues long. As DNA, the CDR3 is TGCGCCAGCAGCCCTCTTTCGGACACCTTGGGGGGCTACACCTTC. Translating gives CASSPLSDTLGGYTF.

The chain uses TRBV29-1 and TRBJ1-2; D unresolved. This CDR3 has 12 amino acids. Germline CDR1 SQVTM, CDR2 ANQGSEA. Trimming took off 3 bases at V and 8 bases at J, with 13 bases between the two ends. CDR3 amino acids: CSVDRKGDGYTF. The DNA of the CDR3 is TGCAGCGTTGATAGAAAGGGAGACGGCTACACCTTC.

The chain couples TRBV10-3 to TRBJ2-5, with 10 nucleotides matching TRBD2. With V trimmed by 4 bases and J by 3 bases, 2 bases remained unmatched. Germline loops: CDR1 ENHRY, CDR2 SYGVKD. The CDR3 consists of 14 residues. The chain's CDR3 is CAISGTSGEETQYF. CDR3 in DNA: TGTGCCATCAGTGGGACTAGCGGCGAAGAGACCCAGTACTTC.

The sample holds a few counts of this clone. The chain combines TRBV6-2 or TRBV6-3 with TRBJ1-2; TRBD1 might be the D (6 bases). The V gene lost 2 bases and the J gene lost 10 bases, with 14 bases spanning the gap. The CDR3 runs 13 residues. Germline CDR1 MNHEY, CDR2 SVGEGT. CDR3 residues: CASSYVQGRDYTF. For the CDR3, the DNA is TGTGCCAGCAGTTACGTCCAGGGGAGGGACTACACCTTC.

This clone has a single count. CDR3 region: CASSQDSGVSGNTIYF. CDR3 DNA sequence: TGCGCCAGCAGCCAAGATTCGGGGGTCTCTGGAAACACCATATATTTT. The rearrangement joins TRBV4-3 to TRBJ1-3, with a possible D match to TRBD1 (5 bases). Germline assignment: CDR1 LGHNA and CDR2 YSLEER. Deletions cut 0 bases from V and 0 bases from J, with 9 bases between. The CDR3 totals 16 residues.

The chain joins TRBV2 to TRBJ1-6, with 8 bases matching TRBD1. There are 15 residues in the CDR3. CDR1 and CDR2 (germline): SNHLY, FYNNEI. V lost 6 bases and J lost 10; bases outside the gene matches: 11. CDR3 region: CASRAHDRGRSPLHF. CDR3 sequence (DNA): TGTGCCAGCAGGGCGCATGACAGGGGTCGCTCACCCCTCCACTTT.

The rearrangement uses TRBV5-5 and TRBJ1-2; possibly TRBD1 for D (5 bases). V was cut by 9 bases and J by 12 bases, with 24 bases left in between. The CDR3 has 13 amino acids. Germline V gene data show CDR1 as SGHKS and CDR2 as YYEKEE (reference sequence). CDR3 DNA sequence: TGTGCCAAGGGACGGGCTCCGATTAACGGCCACACCTTC. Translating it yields CAKGRAPINGHTF.